A selection of T cell receptor beta chains follows, all from one sample in a study of control samples from healthy donors and cancer patients. The repertoire was sequenced with immunoSEQ multiplex PCR; TCRdb's copy has only in-frame clones and lacks some. The data contain roughly 95,000 clones, 92% of them singletons. Sequencing used blood. These receptors all come from a human donor in good health. The donor label of this sample is uncertain. Both conserved end residues are part of each CDR3. D genes are given only for firm matches. Clone size is shown for a subset of rows, as once, few, many or a class of expanded clone.

clone size | CDR3 length | J gene | D gene | V gene | CDR3 DNA | CDR3 protein
. | 18 | TRBJ2-5 | TRBD2 | TRBV2 | TGTGCCAGCAGTCTTACTAGCGGGAACCTTTTTAGGATTGAGACCCAGTACTTC | CASSLTSGNLFRIETQYF
. | 15 | TRBJ2-5 | . | TRBV15 | TGTGCCACCAGCAGAGCGGGGCCCGGTCAAGAGACCCAGTACTTC | CATSRAGPGQETQYF
. | 14 | TRBJ1-5 | . | TRBV5-1 | TGCGCCAGCAGCTGGGGTAGTGGGGGTCAGCCCCAGCATTTT | CASSWGSGGQPQHF
once | 13 | TRBJ1-1 | . | TRBV6-4 | TGTGCCAGCAGTGGCGAAGAGAACACTGAAGCTTTCTTT | CASSGEENTEAFF
. | 14 | TRBJ1-2 | . | TRBV5-6 | TGTGCCAGCAGCGCACAACATGAGACCTATGGCTACACCTTC | CASSAQHETYGYTF
. | 13 | TRBJ2-2 | . | TRBV29-1 | TGCAGCGTTGAAGCGGGAAACACCGGGGAGCTGTTTTTT | CSVEAGNTGELFF
. | 14 | TRBJ1-6 | . | TRBV18 | TGTGCCAGCTCACCAAGGGGCGGTGATTCACCCCTCCACTTT | CASSPRGGDSPLHF
. | 13 | TRBJ2-7 | . | TRBV7-2 | TGTGCCAGCAGTACAAGACAGATCTACGAGCAGTACTTC | CASSTRQIYEQYF
. | 13 | TRBJ2-2 | . | TRBV6-5 | TGTGCCAGCACTGGCAGGGACACCGGGGAGCTGTTTTTT | CASTGRDTGELFF
. | 14 | TRBJ1-2 | TRBD1 | TRBV11-2 | TGTGCCAGCAGCCCACGGACAGGGAACTATGGCTACACCTTC | CASSPRTGNYGYTF
. | 12 | TRBJ1-1 | . | TRBV29-1 | TGCAGCGCTGGACGGCTCTCGGGTGAAGCTTTCTTT | CSAGRLSGEAFF
. | 15 | TRBJ2-3 | TRBD2 | TRBV9 | TGTGCCAGCAGCAGAGCGGGGGGACTCACAGATACGCAGTATTTT | CASSRAGGLTDTQYF
few | 14 | TRBJ2-7 | TRBD2 | TRBV7-2 | TGTGCCAGCAGGACTAGCGGGGTTAGTTACGAGCAGTACTTC | CASRTSGVSYEQYF
. | 16 | TRBJ2-2 | . | TRBV5-6 | TGTGCCAGCAGGTCGACAACAGTACCGAACACCGGGGAGCTGTTTTTT | CASRSTTVPNTGELFF
. | 13 | TRBJ1-5 | . | TRBV12-3/TRBV12-4 | TGTGCCAGCAGTTCAGACGGGGTGAGAGCCCAGCATTTT | CASSSDGVRAQHF
. | 15 | TRBJ1-1 | . | TRBV6-5 | TGTGCCTCGAGGGGGGCAGGGTTGGGGAACACTGAAGCTTTCTTT | CASRGAGLGNTEAFF
once | 16 | TRBJ2-2 | . | TRBV3-1/TRBV3-2 | TGTGCCAGCAGCCAAGAAGGGGTCGTGCGCACCGGGGAGCTGTTTTTT | CASSQEGVVRTGELFF
. | 17 | TRBJ2-4 | TRBD1 | TRBV28 | TGTGCCAGCAGCTTAGGGACAGGGGATTTAGCCAAAAACATTCAGTACTTC | CASSLGTGDLAKNIQYF
few | 12 | TRBJ1-2 | . | TRBV12-3/TRBV12-4 | TGTGCCAGCAGTTCGATGCAGGAACCCTACACCTTC | CASSSMQEPYTF
. | 16 | TRBJ2-1 | . | TRBV6-1 | TGTGCCAGCAGTGAGAGTTGGAGGCGCTCCTACAATGAGCAGTTCTTC | CASSESWRRSYNEQFF
. | 15 | TRBJ2-5 | TRBD2 | TRBV10-1 | TGCGCCAGCAGTGAGTCCCGGGGGGTGAGCGGGACCCAGTACTTC | CASSESRGVSGTQYF
. | 18 | TRBJ1-5 | . | TRBV4-3 | TGCGCCAGCAGCCAAGATCGGTGGACAAAACATAGCAATCAGCCCCAGCATTTT | CASSQDRWTKHSNQPQHF
. | 15 | TRBJ2-3 | TRBD2 | TRBV6-4 | TGTGCCAGCAGTCAGAGCGGGACGGGCCGAGATACGCAGTATTTT | CASSQSGTGRDTQYF
. | 15 | TRBJ1-1 | TRBD1 | TRBV28 | TGTGCCAGCAGTCCCATAGACAGGGTTGCCACTGAAGCTTTCTTT | CASSPIDRVATEAFF
. | 15 | TRBJ2-1 | . | TRBV11-1 | TGTGCCAGCAGCGTCAGGAGGGGGGTTCGTAATGAGCAGTTCTTC | CASSVRRGVRNEQFF
. | 14 | TRBJ1-1 | . | TRBV5-1 | TGCGCCAGCCACACAGGGTCAATGGGAACTGAAGCTTTCTTT | CASHTGSMGTEAFF
. | 15 | TRBJ1-6 | . | TRBV5-4 | TGTGCCAGCAGCTCGCCGGGACAAGGACCTTCACCCCTCCACTTT | CASSSPGQGPSPLHF